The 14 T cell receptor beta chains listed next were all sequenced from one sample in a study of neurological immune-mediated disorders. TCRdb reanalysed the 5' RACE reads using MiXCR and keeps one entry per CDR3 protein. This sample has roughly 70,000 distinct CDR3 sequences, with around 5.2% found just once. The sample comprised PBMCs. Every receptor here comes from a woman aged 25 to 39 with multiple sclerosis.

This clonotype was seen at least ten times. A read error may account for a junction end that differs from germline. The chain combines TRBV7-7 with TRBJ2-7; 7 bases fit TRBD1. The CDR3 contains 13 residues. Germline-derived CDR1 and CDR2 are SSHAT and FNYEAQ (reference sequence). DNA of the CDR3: TGTGCTAGCAGCCGGGACAGCCTGGGAGAGCAGTACTTC. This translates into CASSRDSLGEQYF.

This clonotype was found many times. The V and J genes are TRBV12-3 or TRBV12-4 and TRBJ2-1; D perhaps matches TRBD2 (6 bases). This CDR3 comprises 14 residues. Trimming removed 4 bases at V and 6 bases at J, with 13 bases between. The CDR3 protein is CASSSQRVGNEQFF. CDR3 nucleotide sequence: TGTGCCAGCAGTTCCCAGCGGGTGGGCAATGAGCAGTTCTTC.

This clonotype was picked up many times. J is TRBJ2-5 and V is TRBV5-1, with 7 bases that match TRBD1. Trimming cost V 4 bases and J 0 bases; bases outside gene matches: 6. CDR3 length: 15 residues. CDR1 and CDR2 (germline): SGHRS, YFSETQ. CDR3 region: CASSDRQGDQETQYF. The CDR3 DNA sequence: TGCGCCAGCAGCGACCGACAGGGAGACCAAGAGACCCAGTACTTC. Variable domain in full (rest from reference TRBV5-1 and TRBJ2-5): KAGVTQTPRYLIKTRGQQVTLSCSPISGHRSVSWYQQTPGQGLQFLFEYFSETQRNKGNFPGRFSGRQFSNSRSEMNVSTLELGDSALYLCASSDRQGDQETQYFGPGTRLLVL.

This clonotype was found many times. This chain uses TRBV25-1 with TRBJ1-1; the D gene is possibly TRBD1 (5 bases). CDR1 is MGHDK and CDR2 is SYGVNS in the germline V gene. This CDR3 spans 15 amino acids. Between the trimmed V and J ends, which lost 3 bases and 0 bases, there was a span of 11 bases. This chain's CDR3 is CASSDSGFLNTEAFF. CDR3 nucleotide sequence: TGTGCCAGCAGTGATTCAGGGTTCTTGAACACTGAAGCTTTCTTT.

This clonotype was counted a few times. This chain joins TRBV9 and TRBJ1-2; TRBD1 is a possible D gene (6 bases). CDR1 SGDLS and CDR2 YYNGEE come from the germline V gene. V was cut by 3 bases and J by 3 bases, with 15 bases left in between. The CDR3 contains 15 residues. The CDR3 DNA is TGTGCCAGCAGCGCAAGTGGGGGGCAGGACTATGGCTACACCTTC. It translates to CASSASGGQDYGYTF. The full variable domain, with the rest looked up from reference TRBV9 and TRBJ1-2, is DSGVTQTPKHLITATGQRVTLRCSPRSGDLSVYWYQQSLDQGLQFLIQYYNGEERAKGNILERFSAQQFPDLHSELNLSSLELGDSALYFCASSASGGQDYGYTFGSGTRLTVV.

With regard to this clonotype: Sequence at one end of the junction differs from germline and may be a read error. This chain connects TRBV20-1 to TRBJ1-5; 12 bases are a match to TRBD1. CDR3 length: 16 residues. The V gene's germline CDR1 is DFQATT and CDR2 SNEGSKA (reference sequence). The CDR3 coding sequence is TGCAGTGCTATCGGGACAGGGGGCGGAAGCAATCAGCCCCAGAATTTT. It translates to CSAIGTGGGSNQPQNF.

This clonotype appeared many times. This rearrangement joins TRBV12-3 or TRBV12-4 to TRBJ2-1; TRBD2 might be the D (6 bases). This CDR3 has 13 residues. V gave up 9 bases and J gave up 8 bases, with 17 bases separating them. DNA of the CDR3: TGTGCCAGTCTCTACCGGGGGAGGTATGAGCAGTTCTTC. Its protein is CASLYRGRYEQFF.

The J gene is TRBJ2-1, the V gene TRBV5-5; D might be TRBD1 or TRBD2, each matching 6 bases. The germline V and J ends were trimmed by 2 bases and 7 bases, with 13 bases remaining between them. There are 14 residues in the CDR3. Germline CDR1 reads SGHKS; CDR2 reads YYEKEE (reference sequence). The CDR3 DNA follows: TGTGCCAGCAGCTTTTGGAGGGGGAGTAATGAGCAGTTCTTC. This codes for CASSFWRGSNEQFF. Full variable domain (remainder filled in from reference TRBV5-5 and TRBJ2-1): DAGVTQSPTHLIKTRGQQVTLRCSPISGHKSVSWYQQVLGQGPQFIFQYYEKEERGRGNFPDRFSARQFPNYSSELNVNALLLGDSALYLCASSFWRGSNEQFFGPGTRLTVL.

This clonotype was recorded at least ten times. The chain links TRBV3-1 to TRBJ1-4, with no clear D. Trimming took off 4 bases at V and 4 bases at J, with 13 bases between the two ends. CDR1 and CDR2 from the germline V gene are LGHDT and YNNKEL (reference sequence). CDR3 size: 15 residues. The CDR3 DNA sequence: TGTGCCAGCAGCCCCGGAGGGCACTTTAATGAAAAACTGTTTTTT. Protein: CASSPGGHFNEKLFF.

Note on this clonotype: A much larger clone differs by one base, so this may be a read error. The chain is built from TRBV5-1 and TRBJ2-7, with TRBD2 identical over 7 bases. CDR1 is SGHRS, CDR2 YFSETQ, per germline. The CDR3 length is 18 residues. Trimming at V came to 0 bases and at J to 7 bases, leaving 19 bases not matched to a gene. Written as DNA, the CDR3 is TGCGCCAGCAGCTTGGCCGCCAGCTGGACTAGAGGTTTGCTAGAGCAGTACTTC. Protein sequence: CASSLAASWTRGLLEQYF. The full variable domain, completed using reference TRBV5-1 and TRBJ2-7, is KAGVTQTPRYLIKTRGQQVTLSCSPISGHRSVSWYQQTPGQGLQFLFEYFSETQRNKGNFPGRFSGRQFSNSRSEMNVSTLELGDSALYLCASSLAASWTRGLLEQYFGPGTRLTVT.

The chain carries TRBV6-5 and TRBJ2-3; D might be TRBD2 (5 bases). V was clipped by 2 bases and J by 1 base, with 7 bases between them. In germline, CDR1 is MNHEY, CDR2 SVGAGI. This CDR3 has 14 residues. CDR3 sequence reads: CASSYLEGTDTQYF. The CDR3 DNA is TGTGCCAGCAGTTACCTGGAGGGCACAGATACGCAGTATTTT.

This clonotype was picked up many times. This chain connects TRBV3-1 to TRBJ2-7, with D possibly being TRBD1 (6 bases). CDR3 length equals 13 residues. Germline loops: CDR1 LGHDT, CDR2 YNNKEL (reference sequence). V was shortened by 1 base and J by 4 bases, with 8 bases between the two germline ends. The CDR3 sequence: CASSQVQGYEQYF. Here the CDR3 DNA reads TGTGCCAGCAGCCAAGTACAGGGTTACGAGCAGTACTTC.

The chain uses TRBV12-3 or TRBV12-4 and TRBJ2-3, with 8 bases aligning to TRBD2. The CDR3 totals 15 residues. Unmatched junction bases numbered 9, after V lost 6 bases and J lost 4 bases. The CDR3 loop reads CASRAGLAGSDTQYF. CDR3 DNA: TGTGCCAGCAGGGCCGGACTAGCTGGTTCAGATACGCAGTATTTT.

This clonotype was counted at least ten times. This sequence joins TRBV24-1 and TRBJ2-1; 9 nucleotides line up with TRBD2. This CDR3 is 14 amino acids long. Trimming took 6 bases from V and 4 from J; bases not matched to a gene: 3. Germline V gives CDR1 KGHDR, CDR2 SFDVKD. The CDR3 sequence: CATSTSGGYNEQFF. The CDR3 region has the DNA TGTGCCACCAGTACAAGCGGGGGGTACAATGAGCAGTTCTTC.